The clone carrying this T cell receptor beta chain was seen a handful of times. Its antigen remains unidentified. This specimen belongs to a study of beta chain features in type 1 diabetes. In the study overall: The study found patients and healthy donors alike in age, gender and cell yields. Study findings and constraints: When Type 1 diabetes patients were examined, their TCRB CDR3s proved moderately but significantly shorter in all four CD4+ subsets. Because the template was cDNA, high-expressing cells might be over-represented.

From germline, CDR1 is SGHRS and CDR2 YFSETQ. CDR3 size: 14 residues. V trimming: 5 bases; J trimming: 5 bases; junction bases outside the gene matches: 8. Since all of the isolated RNA was reverse transcribed, expressed TCRB transcripts were what got sequenced. Repertoires were generated with immunoSEQ multiplex PCR, while TCRdb's copy carries only in-frame clones and drops some. Of approximately 730,000 clones listed, about an eighth are singletons. The chain has TRBV5-1 and TRBJ2-7, with 9 bases identical to TRBD1. This receptor was taken from a man younger than 30 with type 1 diabetes. Sequenced input: naive CD4+ T cells from blood. The CDR3 here is CASRSNRGLDEQYF. In DNA, the CDR3 is TGCGCCAGCAGGTCGAACAGGGGGCTGGACGAGCAGTACTTC.